The 10 T cell receptor beta chains below were found in one sample sequenced in a study of cytomegalovirus exposure and HLA in healthy donors. PCR involved 60 Vbeta and 13 Jbeta primers. The table came from immunoSEQ multiplex PCR; TCRdb's copy has only in-frame clones and leaves some out. The sample's table shows fewer than 85,000 clones. The sample taken for sequencing was PBMCs. Receptors originate from a man younger than 45 in good health and CMV-seronegative.

V usage is TRBV9 and J usage is TRBJ2-1; TRBD1 aligns across 8 bases. CDR3 size: 15 residues. Trimming took 4 bases from V and 7 from J; bases not matched to a gene: 10. Germline values: CDR1 SGDLS, CDR2 YYNGEE. This chain's CDR3 is CASSPRTGIPNEQFF. In nucleotides, the CDR3 is TGTGCCAGCAGCCCCAGGACAGGGATTCCAAATGAGCAGTTCTTC.

The chain has TRBV9 and TRBJ1-2, with 7 bases identical to TRBD1. Germline V gives CDR1 SGDLS, CDR2 YYNGEE. The CDR3 runs to 14 residues. Germline trimming cut 6 bases from V and 2 bases from J; bases unmatched to any gene: 7. In DNA, the CDR3 is TGTGCCAGCACCCTGACAGGGTCCAACTATGGCTACACCTTC. Its translation: CASTLTGSNYGYTF.

The V call is TRBV5-1, the J call TRBJ1-4; 10 nucleotides align to TRBD1. V lost 0 bases, J lost 8 bases, and 4 bases stayed unmatched. From germline, CDR1 is SGHRS and CDR2 YFSETQ. The CDR3 covers 15 residues. The CDR3 is CASSLGQGAVEKLFF. The CDR3 DNA reads TGCGCCAGCAGCTTGGGACAGGGGGCAGTCGAAAAACTGTTTTTT. Together with reference TRBV5-1 and TRBJ1-4, the CDR3 gives the full variable domain: KAGVTQTPRYLIKTRGQQVTLSCSPISGHRSVSWYQQTPGQGLQFLFEYFSETQRNKGNFPGRFSGRQFSNSRSEMNVSTLELGDSALYLCASSLGQGAVEKLFFGSGTQLSVL.

The chain has TRBV2 and TRBJ1-2, with TRBD1 identical over 11 bases. Germline loops: CDR1 SNHLY, CDR2 FYNNEI. The J segment lost 7 bases and the V segment lost 8 bases, leaving 6 bases of the junction unmatched. The CDR3 is 13 residues long. CDR3 nucleotides: TGTGCCAGCCGAGGACAGGGGGCGTCTGGCTACACCTTC. Translation: CASRGQGASGYTF.

CDR3 sequence (DNA): TGCGCCAGCAGCTTGCTGACAGGGGGCGCTTATGGCTACACCTTC. It codes for CASSLLTGGAYGYTF. V gene TRBV5-1 combines with J gene TRBJ1-2, with 10 positions matching TRBD1. Trimming took 1 base from V and 5 from J; bases not matched to a gene: 5. The CDR3 is 15 residues long. Germline V gene sequence: CDR1 SGHRS, CDR2 YFSETQ.

This sequence joins TRBV5-1 and TRBJ2-7; 7 nucleotides agree with TRBD1. The CDR3 runs 12 residues. The V gene end was trimmed by 4 bases and the J gene end by 6 bases; junction bases not matched to a gene: 4. Germline CDR1 SGHRS, CDR2 YFSETQ. The CDR3 bases are TGCGCCAGCAGCCCAGGGGGAAGCGAGCAGTACTTC. Translation: CASSPGGSEQYF.

The J gene is TRBJ2-6, the V gene TRBV2; a possible D gene is TRBD2 (6 bases). V was shortened by 7 bases and J by 1 base, with 11 bases between the two germline ends. The CDR3 length is 15 residues. CDR1 and CDR2 from the germline V gene are SNHLY and FYNNEI. CDR3 region: CASNSGRSGANVLTF. The CDR3 coding sequence is TGTGCCAGCAATTCAGGGAGGTCTGGGGCCAACGTCCTGACTTTC.

The chain joins TRBV25-1 to TRBJ1-2; the match to TRBD1 covers 11 bases. This CDR3 spans 16 amino acids. The J segment lost 7 bases and the V segment lost 3 bases, leaving 10 bases of the junction unmatched. Germline CDR1 and CDR2: MGHDK and SYGVNS. The CDR3 loop is CASSDTPGTGGLGYTF. The CDR3 DNA sequence: TGTGCCAGCAGTGACACCCCCGGGACAGGGGGACTTGGCTACACCTTC.

The chain joins TRBV6-5 to TRBJ2-3, with 9 bases that match TRBD2. This CDR3 spans 15 amino acids. Unmatched junction bases numbered 6, after V lost 2 bases and J lost 6 bases. CDR1 MNHEY and CDR2 SVGAGI come from the germline V gene. CDR3 nucleotides: TGTGCCAGCAGTTACAGGGCGGGGGGGGTCGATACGCAGTATTTT. Translated, it gives CASSYRAGGVDTQYF.

V usage is TRBV4-2 and J usage is TRBJ1-5; 9 bases match TRBD1. The CDR3 spans 16 residues. Losses at the gene ends were 3 bases for V and 7 bases for J; bases not matched to a gene: 10. From germline, CDR1 is LGHNA and CDR2 YNFKEQ. CDR3 sequence (DNA): TGTGCCAGCAGCCACTCCGCTACAGGGGGCAGGCAGCCCCAGCATTTT. This gives the protein CASSHSATGGRQPQHF.